Below, 8 T cell receptor beta chains from the same sample are listed, as sequenced in a study of CD8+CD57+ T cells in acquired aplastic anemia. Those patients picked for sequencing had displayed CD8+CD57+ cell expansion on flow cytometry. Genomic DNA, serving as template, underwent TCR beta VDJ and CDR3 profiling. TCRdb re-called the reads through MiXCR, storing one row per CDR3 protein. Counted here are about 98,000 distinct CDR3 sequences, roughly 70% occurring once; the ten biggest clones make up approximately 60%. Sequencing was performed on sorted CD4+, CD8+, or CD8+CD57+ T cells (not recorded which) from PBMCs. These receptor sequences come from a human donor with aplastic anemia.

The chain is built from TRBV29-1 and TRBJ1-1, with a tentative D call TRBD1 (5 bases). The CDR3 spans 12 residues. Germline V gene lookup returns CDR1 SQVTM and CDR2 ANQGSEA. V was shortened by 4 bases and J by 2 bases, with 8 bases between the two germline ends. The CDR3 reads CSVGGTNTEAFF. Written as DNA, the CDR3 is TGCAGCGTTGGAGGGACCAACACTGAAGCTTTCTTT.

The chain combines TRBV10-3 with TRBJ2-7, with 8 bases that match TRBD2. Germline values: CDR1 ENHRY, CDR2 SYGVKD. The CDR3 loop spans 15 amino acids. V shed 0 bases and J 7 bases; nucleotides not matched to a gene: 8. In DNA form, the CDR3 reads TGTGCCATCAGTGAGTCTCAAGCGGGAGTTGGGGAGCAGTACTTC. Encoded protein: CAISESQAGVGEQYF.

V usage is TRBV5-5 and J usage is TRBJ2-2, with a weak D call TRBD2 (5 bases). This CDR3 comprises 16 residues. Trimming shortened V by 2 bases and J by 1 base, and 12 bases separated the two germline ends. CDR1 is SGHKS and CDR2 is YYEKEE in the germline V gene (reference sequence). The CDR3 region is CASSLRFGLNTGELFF. CDR3 DNA sequence: TGTGCCAGCAGCTTACGGTTTGGACTGAACACCGGGGAGCTGTTTTTT.

V usage is TRBV2 and J usage is TRBJ1-2, with D perhaps matching TRBD1 (5 bases). The CDR3 runs to 13 residues. Germline CDR1 is SNHLY and CDR2 is FYNNEI. With 2 bases removed from V and 6 bases from J, the gap between germline ends came to 10 bases. The CDR3 nucleotides are TGTGCCAGCAGTGAATTTCTCAGGGATGGCTACACCTTC. As protein: CASSEFLRDGYTF.

The chain recombines TRBV15 with TRBJ1-6, with 7 bases fitting TRBD1. J gave up 9 bases and V 0 bases, and 5 bases lay outside the gene matches. The CDR3 length is 15 residues. Germline V CDR1 and CDR2: LNHNV, YYDKDF (reference sequence). The CDR3 coding sequence is TGTGCCACCAGCAGAGATCGACAGGGCAGTTCACCCCTCCACTTT. This gives the protein CATSRDRQGSSPLHF. Based on the CDR3 plus reference TRBV15 and TRBJ1-6, the full variable domain is DAMVIQNPRYQVTQFGKPVTLSCSQTLNHNVMYWYQQKSSQAPKLLFHYYDKDFNNEADTPDNFQSRRPNTSFCFLDIRSPGLGDTAMYLCATSRDRQGSSPLHFGNGTRLTVT.

The gene calls are TRBV7-2 and TRBJ2-2; D unresolved. The CDR3 consists of 16 residues. Trimming removed 0 bases at V and 0 bases at J, with 8 bases between. The germline gives CDR1 SGHTA, CDR2 FQGNSA. The CDR3 here is CASSLAGMSNTGELFF. CDR3 sequence (DNA): TGTGCCAGCAGCTTAGCGGGAATGTCGAACACCGGGGAGCTGTTTTTT.

This clonotype is labeled medium-sized. This chain uses TRBV20-1 with TRBJ2-1; 7 bases are a match to TRBD2. This CDR3 contains 15 residues. Germline V lookup: CDR1 DFQATT, CDR2 SNEGSKA (reference sequence). CDR3 sequence reads: CSAGEGGRDHNEQFF. Here the CDR3 DNA reads TGCAGCGCCGGCGAGGGCGGGAGAGACCACAATGAGCAGTTCTTC.

V gene TRBV29-1 combines with J gene TRBJ2-3; D gene unclear. Trimming left V 6 bases short and J 1 base short, with 8 bases between. Germline CDR1 is SQVTM and CDR2 is ANQGSEA. CDR3 length: 12 residues. The CDR3 DNA follows: TGCAGCGTGATACTCCGCACAGATACGCAGTATTTT. As protein: CSVILRTDTQYF.